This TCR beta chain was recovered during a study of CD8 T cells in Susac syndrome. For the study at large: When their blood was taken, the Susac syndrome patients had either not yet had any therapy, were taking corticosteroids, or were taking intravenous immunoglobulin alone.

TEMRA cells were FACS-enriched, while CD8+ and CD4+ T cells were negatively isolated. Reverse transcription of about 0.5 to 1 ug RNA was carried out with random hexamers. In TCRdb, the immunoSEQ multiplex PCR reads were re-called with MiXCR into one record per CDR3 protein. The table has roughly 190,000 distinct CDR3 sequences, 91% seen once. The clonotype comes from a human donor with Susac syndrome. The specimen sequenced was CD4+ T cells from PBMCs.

This CDR3 reads CASSGRQGRSYNEQFF. The CDR3 DNA follows: TGTGCCAGCAGCGGTAGACAGGGACGCTCCTACAATGAGCAGTTCTTC. The J gene is TRBJ2-1, the V gene TRBV7-9; 7 nucleotides line up with TRBD1. The length of the CDR3 is 16 residues. The ends lost 5 bases at V and 0 bases at J; junction bases unmatched: 7. Germline CDR1 and CDR2: SEHNR and FQNEAQ (reference sequence).